These 31 T cell receptor beta chains share one sample of origin, sequenced in a study of T cells expressing NK-cell markers. Reprocessing the 5' RACE reads, TCRdb reports a single entry for every CDR3 protein and omits DNA. Here the sample table reports about 540,000 distinct CDR3 sequences. The sequencing input was blood T cells: a sorted CD56 or NKG2C T cell subset, CD4+ or CD8+ T cells, or bulk PBMC T cells (not recorded which). These receptor sequences come from a man in his late teens or twenties in good health.

The chain joins TRBV20-1 to TRBJ2-1; TCRdb outputs TRBD1, but without DNA this stays unchecked. CDR1 is DFQATT and CDR2 is SNEGSKA in the germline V gene (reference sequence). This CDR3 comprises 18 residues. CDR3 residues: CSARPEGEQESFFNEQFF.

The chain has TRBV10-3 and TRBJ2-1; TCRdb returns TRBD2, unconfirmable since there is no DNA. The germline gives CDR1 ENHRY, CDR2 SYGVKD. The CDR3 loop spans 15 amino acids. The CDR3 loop is CAISEWDSGYNEQFF.

The gene calls are TRBV11-1 and TRBJ2-1; TCRdb proposes TRBD1, but this gene call is untestable without DNA. Germline values: CDR1 SGHAT, CDR2 FQDESV (reference sequence). This CDR3 comprises 15 residues. CDR3 sequence reads: CASSADRDNYNEQFF.

The chain uses TRBV28 and TRBJ2-7. This CDR3 spans 15 amino acids. Germline V gives CDR1 MDHEN, CDR2 SYDVKM. CDR3 loop: CASSFMQGSVYEQYF. Drawing the rest from reference TRBV28 and TRBJ2-7, the complete variable domain is DVKVTQSSRYLVKRTGEKVFLECVQDMDHENMFWYRQDPGLGLRLIYFSYDVKMKEKGDIPEGYSVSREKKERFSLILESASTNQTSMYLCASSFMQGSVYEQYFGPGTRLTVT.

This rearrangement joins TRBV24-1 to TRBJ2-7; with no DNA, the TCRdb D assignment of TRBD2 cannot be verified. CDR1 is KGHDR and CDR2 is SFDVKD in the germline V gene. CDR3 size: 14 residues. CDR3 amino acids: CATSDRTSGVEQYF.

The J gene is TRBJ2-2, the V gene TRBV6-5; the D call of TRBD2 rests on TCRdb alone, since no DNA is present to check it. Germline CDR1 is MNHEY and CDR2 is SVGAGI. This CDR3 contains 15 residues. CDR3 amino acids: CASSYSGDLAGELFF.

This chain connects TRBV20-1 to TRBJ2-1; TCRdb selects TRBD2, and the lack of DNA leaves this call unchecked. Per germline, CDR1 DFQATT and CDR2 SNEGSKA (reference sequence). The CDR3 consists of 15 residues. CDR3 protein: CSASPTGTSGNEQFF.

This rearrangement joins TRBV20-1 to TRBJ2-7; no DNA is available, so the TRBD2 call from TCRdb remains unchecked. The CDR3 extends over 17 amino acids. The germline V gene has CDR1 DFQATT and CDR2 SNEGSKA (reference sequence). The CDR3 sequence: CSANPYSSGISPYEQYF.

The chain joins TRBV25-1 to TRBJ2-3. This CDR3 spans 15 amino acids. Germline-derived CDR1 and CDR2 are MGHDK and SYGVNS. CDR3 sequence: CASSEYYGSTDTQYF.

This chain joins TRBV7-8 and TRBJ2-1; without DNA, the TCRdb call of TRBD2 cannot be checked. Germline CDR1 SGHVS, CDR2 FQNEAQ. The CDR3 consists of 15 residues. This chain's CDR3 is CASSLTLGSYNEQFF.

This chain links TRBV12-3 or TRBV12-4 with TRBJ2-1; TCRdb outputs TRBD2, but without DNA this stays unchecked. This CDR3 comprises 14 residues. The CDR3 reads CASSLGTYYNEQFF.

The chain carries TRBV12-3 or TRBV12-4 and TRBJ1-1. This CDR3 region has 14 residues. CDR3 residues: CASSGSFMNTEAFF.

V gene TRBV12-3 or TRBV12-4 combines with J gene TRBJ1-2; TCRdb designates TRBD1, a call that cannot be tested without DNA. CDR3 length: 13 residues. CDR3 amino acids: CASSSGHVYGYTF.

J is TRBJ2-7 and V is TRBV2; TCRdb's D call of TRBD1 is untestable without DNA. This CDR3 is built from 15 residues. CDR1 and CDR2 (germline): SNHLY, FYNNEI. This chain's CDR3 is CATSGMGTGSHEQYF.

The chain couples TRBV21-1 to TRBJ2-2. TRBV21-1 represents a pseudogene. The CDR3 is 15 amino acids. This chain's CDR3 is CASSKAGHHTGELFF.

This chain joins TRBV5-4 and TRBJ2-1; the TRBD2 assignment by TCRdb is unverifiable without DNA. Germline lookup yields CDR1 SGHNT and CDR2 YYREEE (reference sequence). CDR3 size: 16 residues. CDR3 region: CASNDPSGSFYNEQFF.

This sequence joins TRBV27 and TRBJ1-5. Germline assignment: CDR1 MNHEY and CDR2 SMNVEV (reference sequence). This CDR3 contains 16 residues. CDR3 residues: CASSFYLPGGGSPQHF.

The rearrangement joins TRBV28 to TRBJ1-1. The CDR3 is 13 residues long. Germline CDR1 reads MDHEN; CDR2 reads SYDVKM. This chain's CDR3 is CASSLSVKIEAFF.

The chain uses TRBV11-2 and TRBJ2-1; absent DNA, TCRdb's TRBD2 call cannot be checked. The CDR3 loop spans 15 amino acids. Germline-derived CDR1 and CDR2 are SGHAT and FQNNGV. The CDR3 loop reads CASSHSGTSVDEQFF. The full variable domain, rest sourced from reference TRBV11-2 and TRBJ2-1, is EAGVAQSPRYKIIEKRQSVAFWCNPISGHATLYWYQQILGQGPKLLIQFQNNGVVDDSQLPKDRFSAERLKGVDSTLKIQPAKLEDSAVYLCASSHSGTSVDEQFFGPGTRLTVL.

The rearrangement uses TRBV29-1 and TRBJ2-7. The CDR3 consists of 11 residues. The V gene's germline CDR1 is SQVTM and CDR2 ANQGSEA. CDR3 in amino acids: CSVRGPYEQYF.

V and J are TRBV20-1 and TRBJ2-7; TCRdb selects TRBD1, and the lack of DNA leaves this call unchecked. This CDR3 spans 15 amino acids. Germline values: CDR1 DFQATT, CDR2 SNEGSKA (reference sequence). CDR3 sequence: CSARDPGQGVSEQYF.

The chain has TRBV11-2 and TRBJ2-3. This CDR3 is 13 amino acids long. Germline CDR1 SGHAT, CDR2 FQNNGV. This CDR3 reads CASSLDAVNTQYF.

The chain employs TRBV20-1 and TRBJ2-1; TCRdb's D call of TRBD1 is untestable without DNA. CDR3 length: 14 amino acids. Germline CDR1 reads DFQATT; CDR2 reads SNEGSKA (reference sequence). This CDR3 reads CSARDLSSGGVQFF.

This sequence joins TRBV5-1 and TRBJ2-1; the D gene TCRdb calls, TRBD1, cannot be checked with no DNA. Germline assignment: CDR1 SGHRS and CDR2 YFSETQ. There are 17 residues in the CDR3. The CDR3 region is CASSLGLWGEDYNEQFF.

The chain joins TRBV12-3 or TRBV12-4 to TRBJ2-5; TCRdb picks TRBD1, but there is no DNA to check that call. This CDR3 comprises 15 residues. This CDR3 reads CASSFRTGGAETQYF.

This CDR3 is CSAHGMGGVKNIQYF. The J gene is TRBJ2-4, the V gene TRBV20-1; TCRdb proposes TRBD1, but this gene call is untestable without DNA. There are 15 residues in the CDR3. Germline CDR1 is DFQATT and CDR2 is SNEGSKA (reference sequence).

This chain links TRBV28 with TRBJ1-5; TCRdb outputs TRBD1, but without DNA this stays unchecked. The CDR3 runs to 14 residues. Per germline, CDR1 MDHEN and CDR2 SYDVKM. CDR3 amino acids: CASALRQINQPQHF.

The rearrangement uses TRBV20-1 and TRBJ2-1; without DNA, the TCRdb call of TRBD2 cannot be checked. The CDR3 consists of 15 residues. Per the germline V gene, CDR1 is DFQATT and CDR2 is SNEGSKA (reference sequence). CDR3 loop: CSATTLAGAANEQFF.

The chain joins TRBV12-3 or TRBV12-4 to TRBJ2-3; TCRdb's D gene call, TRBD1, goes unchecked for lack of DNA. The CDR3 loop spans 17 amino acids. CDR3 region: CASSLEPGGFSTDTQYF.

V and J are TRBV7-9 and TRBJ2-1; absent DNA, TCRdb's TRBD2 call cannot be checked. The germline CDR1 and CDR2 sequences are SEHNR and FQNEAQ (reference sequence). The length of the CDR3 is 15 residues. CDR3 protein: CASSPLGGGGNEQFF.

The chain combines TRBV20-1 with TRBJ2-1; the TCRdb D gene call, TRBD2, has no DNA to confirm it. The CDR3 covers 16 residues. Germline lookup yields CDR1 DFQATT and CDR2 SNEGSKA (reference sequence). The CDR3 spells CSARDWARSPYNEQFF.